This record covers a single T cell receptor (beta chain). The data were taken from a study of blood T cell repertoires in COVID-19. Study summary: Sample material is recorded as cDNA or gDNA derived from T cells, B-cell-depleted T cells, or PBMCs.

TCRdb's table, derived via immunoSEQ multiplex PCR, lists solely in-frame clones and lacks some. The table lists 200,000 to 300,000 clones, around 83% of them singletons. With 7 bases clipped from V and 6 bases from J, the junction kept 17 bases outside the gene matches. CDR1 LGHDT and CDR2 YNNKEL come from the germline V gene (reference sequence). The CDR3 length is 17 residues. The TCR was taken from a woman older than 75 with acute or convalescent COVID-19. The specimen was peripheral blood. The rearrangement links TRBV3-1 (or the pseudogene TRBV3-2) to TRBJ2-1, with 8 bases lining up with TRBD2. The chain's CDR3 is CASMIGSGVPSINEQFF. CDR3 nucleotides: TGTGCCAGCATGATAGGTAGCGGGGTACCTTCAATCAATGAGCAGTTCTTC.